One sample yielded the 6 T cell receptor beta chains listed below, sequenced in a study of cytotoxic CD8 clonotypes in ibrutinib-treated CLL. The method was immunoSEQ multiplex PCR; TCRdb's version includes in-frame clones alone and lacks a portion of them. Among about 200,000 clones listed, over 60% were seen once. Sample: PBMCs, taken after 24 months of ibrutinib treatment. These receptors originate from a human donor with chronic lymphocytic leukemia.

The CDR3 sequence is CASSSPGGGASYGYTF. Here the CDR3 DNA reads TGTGCCAGCAGTTCCCCTGGTGGGGGGGCCTCATACGGCTACACCTTC. The rearrangement joins TRBV28 to TRBJ1-2; possibly TRBD1 for D (6 bases). Per the germline V gene, CDR1 is MDHEN and CDR2 is SYDVKM. V dropped 4 bases and J dropped 8 bases, with 23 bases sitting between them. The CDR3 loop spans 16 amino acids.

This chain uses TRBV18 with TRBJ2-5, with D unresolved. CDR1 is KGHSH and CDR2 is LQKENI in the germline V gene. The V end was cut by 5 bases, the J end by 2 bases, with 6 bases between. There are 12 residues in the CDR3. The DNA of the CDR3 is TGTGCCAGCTCAGGTGATCAAGAGACCCAGTACTTC. Residues: CASSGDQETQYF.

V gene TRBV2 combines with J gene TRBJ1-5, with 10 bases aligning to TRBD1. Trimming cost V 5 bases and J 0 bases; bases outside gene matches: 4. The CDR3 is 16 residues long. In germline, CDR1 is SNHLY, CDR2 FYNNEI. For the CDR3, the DNA is TGTGCCAGCAGTCGGGACAGGGGAAATAGCAATCAGCCCCAGCATTTT. It specifies CASSRDRGNSNQPQHF.

Only a few counts were recorded for this clone. The chain recombines TRBV6-1 with TRBJ2-1, with 14 bases fitting TRBD2. Germline lookup yields CDR1 MNHNS and CDR2 SASEGT. This CDR3 is 13 amino acids long. V lost 11 bases, J lost 11 bases, and 8 bases stayed unmatched. Written as DNA, the CDR3 is TGTGCCGGAACGGGACTAGCGGGAGTGAAGCAGTTCTTC. Encoded protein: CAGTGLAGVKQFF.

This chain uses TRBV28 with TRBJ2-7, with TRBD1 identical over 7 bases. CDR3 size: 17 residues. The V gene's germline CDR1 is MDHEN and CDR2 SYDVKM. V shed 2 bases, J shed 0 bases, and the junction held 10 bases outside the gene matches. The CDR3: CASSLGGHGTVSYEQYF. The CDR3, as DNA: TGTGCCAGCAGTTTAGGGGGTCACGGGACAGTCTCCTACGAGCAGTACTTC.

V gene TRBV7-9 combines with J gene TRBJ1-3; D remains ambiguous. CDR3 length: 13 residues. Germline lookup yields CDR1 SEHNR and CDR2 FQNEAQ (reference sequence). Trimming took off 4 bases at V and 0 bases at J, with 4 bases between the two ends. CDR3 protein: CASSSNSGNTIYF. The CDR3 DNA sequence: TGTGCCAGCAGCTCCAACTCTGGAAACACCATATATTTT.